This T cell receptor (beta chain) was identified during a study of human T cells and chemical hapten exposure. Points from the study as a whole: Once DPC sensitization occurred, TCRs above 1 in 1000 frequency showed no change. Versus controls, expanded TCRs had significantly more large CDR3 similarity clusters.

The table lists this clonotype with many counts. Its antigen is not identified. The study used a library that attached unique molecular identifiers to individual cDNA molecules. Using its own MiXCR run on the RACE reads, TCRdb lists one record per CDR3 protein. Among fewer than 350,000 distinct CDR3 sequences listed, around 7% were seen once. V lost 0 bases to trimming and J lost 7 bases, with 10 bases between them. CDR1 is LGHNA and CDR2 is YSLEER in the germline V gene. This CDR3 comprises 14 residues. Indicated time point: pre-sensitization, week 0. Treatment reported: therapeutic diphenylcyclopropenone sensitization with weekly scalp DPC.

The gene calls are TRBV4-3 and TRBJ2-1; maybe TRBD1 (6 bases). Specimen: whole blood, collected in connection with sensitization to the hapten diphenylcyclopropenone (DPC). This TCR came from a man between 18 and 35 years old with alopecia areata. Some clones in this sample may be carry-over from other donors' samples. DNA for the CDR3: TGCGCCAGCAGCCAAGATGTAGGGGGAAATGAGCAGTTCTTC. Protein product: CASSQDVGGNEQFF.